These T cell receptor beta chains were read from a single sample in a study of beta chain features in type 1 diabetes. TCRdb keeps only in-frame clones here, not all; method: immunoSEQ multiplex PCR. The table includes around 430,000 clones, 25% to 35% detected once. The specimen sequenced was naive CD4+ T cells from blood. These receptors originate from a man aged 18-30 years in good health. Both conserved end residues are part of each CDR3. Each record gives: J gene, V gene, D gene, clone size, CDR3 DNA, CDR3 protein. A D gene is named only where the DNA matches it firmly. The size entry is marked missing in some rows and otherwise reads once, few, many or a size class.

TRBJ2-3,TRBV29-1,.,few,TGCAGCGTTGACAGTTCCAGCACAGATACGCAGTATTTT,CSVDSSSTDTQYF
TRBJ2-7,TRBV7-2,TRBD1,.,TGTGCCAGCAGCTTCGGGACAGCCTCCTACGAGCAGTACTTC,CASSFGTASYEQYF
TRBJ2-7,TRBV23-1,.,few,TGCGCCAGCAACCTCAAGGCCCCCTACGAGCAGTACTTC,CASNLKAPYEQYF
TRBJ2-1,TRBV9,.,.,TGTGCCAGCAGCGTCGGTGGGTCTGTTTCCGGTGAGCAGTTCTTC,CASSVGGSVSGEQFF
TRBJ2-5,TRBV6-5,TRBD1,few,TGTGCCAGCAGACCGACAGGGCAAGAGACCCAGTACTTC,CASRPTGQETQYF
TRBJ2-1,TRBV10-3,TRBD2,.,TGTGCCATCAGTGAGTCCTTTTCTTCAGCGGGAGTGATCAATGAGCAGTTCTTC,CAISESFSSAGVINEQFF
TRBJ2-1,TRBV7-2,.,.,TGTGCCAGCACCCGTTACCGGGACAATGAGCAGTTCTTC,CASTRYRDNEQFF
TRBJ2-7,TRBV30,TRBD1,.,TGTGCCTGGGGAAGGTTGGTGACAGGGAGTCACGAGCAGTACTTC,CAWGRLVTGSHEQYF
TRBJ1-5,TRBV30,.,.,TGTGCCTGGAGTGTACGGGGAGGGGATCAGCCCCAGCATTTT,CAWSVRGGDQPQHF
TRBJ2-1,TRBV5-1,.,.,TGCGCCAGCAGCGGGACTCGAAATGAGCAGTTCTTC,CASSGTRNEQFF
TRBJ2-1,TRBV30,TRBD2,.,TGTGCCCAGAGTAGCGGGGTCTACAATGAGCAGTTCTTC,CAQSSGVYNEQFF
TRBJ1-2,TRBV29-1,.,few,TGCAGCGTTGAGGATCCCCTCTATGGCTACACCTTC,CSVEDPLYGYTF
TRBJ2-2,TRBV2,.,.,TGTGCCAGCAGACCTTCAATAGGTGTGACCGGGGAGCTGTTTTTT,CASRPSIGVTGELFF
TRBJ1-2,TRBV30,.,.,TGTGCCTGTCCCCCAGCCCCTTCTAACTATGGCTACACCTTC,CACPPAPSNYGYTF
TRBJ1-1,TRBV10-3,.,few,TGTGCCATCAGTGATAAGACCTTTAACACTGAAGCTTTCTTT,CAISDKTFNTEAFF
TRBJ1-2,TRBV19,.,.,TGTGCCAGTAGTATCGGACAGAGCTACACCTTC,CASSIGQSYTF
TRBJ1-1,TRBV6-6,.,.,TGTGCCAGCAGTTACATGGGTGCGAACACTGAAGCTTTCTTT,CASSYMGANTEAFF
TRBJ2-3,TRBV30,.,few,TGTGCCTGGAGTGACGGAGGGAGTGTGGATACGCAGTATTTT,CAWSDGGSVDTQYF
TRBJ1-5,TRBV9,TRBD1,.,TGTGCCAGCAGCATGGACAGGGATCGGCATCAGCCCCAGCATTTT,CASSMDRDRHQPQHF
TRBJ2-1,TRBV14,.,.,TGTGCCAGCAGCCAAGGGACTAAGCAGTTCTTC,CASSQGTKQFF